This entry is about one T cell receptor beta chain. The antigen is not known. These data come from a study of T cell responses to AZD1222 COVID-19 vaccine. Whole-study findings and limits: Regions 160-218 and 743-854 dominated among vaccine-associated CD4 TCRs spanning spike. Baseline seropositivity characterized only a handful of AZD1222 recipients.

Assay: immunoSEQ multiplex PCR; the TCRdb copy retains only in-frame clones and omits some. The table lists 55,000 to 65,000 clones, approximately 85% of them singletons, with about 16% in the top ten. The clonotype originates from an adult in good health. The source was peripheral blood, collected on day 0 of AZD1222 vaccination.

The CDR3: CASSQRTGEDTEAFF. DNA for the CDR3: TGTGCCAGCAGTCAAAGGACAGGGGAGGACACTGAAGCTTTCTTT. This chain joins TRBV28 and TRBJ1-1; 9 bases map to TRBD1. CDR1 and CDR2 (germline): MDHEN, SYDVKM. This CDR3 comprises 15 residues. Losses at the gene ends were 5 bases for V and 3 bases for J; bases not matched to a gene: 7. The entire variable domain, with the rest obtained from reference TRBV28 and TRBJ1-1, is as follows: DVKVTQSSRYLVKRTGEKVFLECVQDMDHENMFWYRQDPGLGLRLIYFSYDVKMKEKGDIPEGYSVSREKKERFSLILESASTNQTSMYLCASSQRTGEDTEAFFGQGTRLTVV.